Shown below are 10 T cell receptor beta chains from a single sample sequenced in a study of technical replicates of blood from four donors. The repertoire was sequenced with immunoSEQ multiplex PCR; TCRdb's copy has only in-frame clones and lacks some. In the table there are tens of thousands of clones, approximately 80% of which are singletons. The sample comprised PBMCs. Receptors originate from a human donor in good health. Some clones in this sample may be carry-over from other donors' samples.

The chain uses TRBV4-3 and TRBJ2-7; possible D gene TRBD1, 6 bases. Looked up from germline, CDR1 is LGHNA and CDR2 is YSLEER. CDR3 length equals 15 residues. V was trimmed by 1 base and J by 0 bases, leaving 10 bases between them. The CDR3: CASSQAQGFSYEQYF. CDR3 DNA: TGCGCCAGCAGCCAAGCACAGGGATTCTCCTACGAGCAGTACTTC.

This clone was recorded many times. The genes are TRBV29-1 and TRBJ1-1, with a weak D call TRBD1 (6 bases). This CDR3 spans 12 amino acids. Looked up from germline, CDR1 is SQVTM and CDR2 is ANQGSEA. With 6 bases removed from V and 4 bases from J, the gap between germline ends came to 12 bases. CDR3 in amino acids: CSVARGGTEAFF. The CDR3 region has the DNA TGCAGCGTCGCCAGGGGTGGCACTGAAGCTTTCTTT.

This rearrangement joins TRBV5-5 to TRBJ2-2; D unresolved. The germline V and J ends were trimmed by 6 bases and 11 bases, with 26 bases remaining between them. Germline V gene data show CDR1 as SGHKS and CDR2 as YYEKEE (reference sequence). The CDR3 has 16 residues. This CDR3 reads CASTPIVEAETGELFF. In DNA form, the CDR3 reads TGTGCCAGCACCCCGATAGTAGAGGCAGAAACGGGTGAGCTGTTTTTT.

The table lists this clone with a few counts. The CDR3 region is CASRGGANYGYTF. The CDR3 DNA reads as TGTGCCAGCAGGGGGGGAGCTAACTATGGCTACACCTTC. This chain joins TRBV2 and TRBJ1-2; maybe TRBD1 (5 bases). Germline V CDR1 and CDR2: SNHLY, FYNNEI. The CDR3 extends over 13 amino acids. The V and J ends lost 6 bases and 0 bases respectively, with 8 bases between them.

The chain links TRBV7-2 to TRBJ2-3; unclear D gene. The length of the CDR3 is 15 residues. Germline CDR1 SGHTA, CDR2 FQGNSA. The V gene lost 5 bases and the J gene lost 0 bases, with 12 bases spanning the gap. CDR3 nucleotide sequence: TGTGCCAGCAGCGGTGACTTAACTAGCACAGATACGCAGTATTTT. The encoded protein is CASSGDLTSTDTQYF.

J is TRBJ2-7 and V is TRBV7-8; 7 bases align to TRBD2. V gave up 3 bases and J gave up 3 bases; unmatched junction bases: 5. Germline CDR1 reads SGHVS; CDR2 reads FQNEAQ. The CDR3 runs to 14 residues. In DNA, the CDR3 is TGTGCCAGCAGCTTTTCACGGACTAGCTACGAGCAGTACTTC. It translates to CASSFSRTSYEQYF.

Note on this clone: With a much larger clone just one base away, this may be a read error. The chain carries TRBV29-1 and TRBJ1-2; 9 bases are a match to TRBD1. V trimming: 5 bases; J trimming: 4 bases; junction bases outside the gene matches: 2. The germline gives CDR1 SQVTM, CDR2 ANQGSEA. This CDR3 is 12 amino acids long. The CDR3: CSVPDRGYGYTF. The CDR3 coding sequence is TGCAGCGTTCCGGACAGGGGCTATGGCTACACCTTC.

This clone came up a few times. The V gene is TRBV7-2, the J gene TRBJ2-2; the D gene is possibly TRBD1 (6 bases). V gave up 5 bases and J gave up 3 bases, with 13 bases separating them. The V gene's germline CDR1 is SGHTA and CDR2 FQGNSA. The CDR3 spans 15 residues. CDR3 DNA: TGTGCCAGCAGCGCCGGGACACCTTACACCGGGGAGCTGTTTTTT. Its translation: CASSAGTPYTGELFF.

The rearrangement uses TRBV5-8 and TRBJ1-1, with D possibly matching TRBD1 (5 bases). With 4 bases removed from V and 4 bases from J, the gap between germline ends came to 17 bases. This CDR3 region has 15 residues. Germline-derived CDR1 and CDR2 are SGHTS and YDEGEE. The CDR3 sequence is CASSLRQNGVTEAFF. Here the CDR3 DNA reads TGTGCCAGCAGCCTCAGACAGAACGGCGTCACTGAAGCTTTCTTT.

The chain has TRBV29-1 and TRBJ1-1; 8 positions agree with TRBD1. Germline CDR1 SQVTM, CDR2 ANQGSEA. The V and J ends lost 5 bases and 4 bases, in that order; junction bases with no gene match: 9. CDR3 size: 14 residues. The CDR3 nucleotides read TGCAGCGTTCCACGGACAGGGAGCATCACTGAAGCTTTCTTT. Translation gives CSVPRTGSITEAFF.